This entry is about one T cell receptor beta chain. Its antigen is not identified. Time point here: week 35, safety follow-up. Vaccination used 300 ug of mutant IDH1 20-mer peptide per dose, with topical imiquimod. The CDR3 runs 14 residues. CDR1 and CDR2 from the germline V gene are LNHDA and SQIVND (reference sequence). Between the trimmed V and J ends, which lost 7 bases and 4 bases, there was a span of 14 bases. This entry is derived from a study of a mutant IDH1 vaccine in newly diagnosed glioma. Sequencing was performed with immunoSEQ multiplex PCR; in TCRdb, only in-frame clones are kept and a portion is missing. The table lists about 55,000 clones, approximately 81% of them singletons.

The TCR originated in a woman aged 18-29 years with glioma. Specimen: PBMCs, collected from a glioma patient whose treatment included an IDH1 peptide vaccine. The V call is TRBV19, the J call TRBJ1-3, with a possible D match to TRBD1 (6 bases). CDR3 in amino acids: CASTPQGTGNTIYF. The CDR3 nucleotides read TGTGCCAGTACACCTCAGGGGACGGGAAACACCATATATTTT.